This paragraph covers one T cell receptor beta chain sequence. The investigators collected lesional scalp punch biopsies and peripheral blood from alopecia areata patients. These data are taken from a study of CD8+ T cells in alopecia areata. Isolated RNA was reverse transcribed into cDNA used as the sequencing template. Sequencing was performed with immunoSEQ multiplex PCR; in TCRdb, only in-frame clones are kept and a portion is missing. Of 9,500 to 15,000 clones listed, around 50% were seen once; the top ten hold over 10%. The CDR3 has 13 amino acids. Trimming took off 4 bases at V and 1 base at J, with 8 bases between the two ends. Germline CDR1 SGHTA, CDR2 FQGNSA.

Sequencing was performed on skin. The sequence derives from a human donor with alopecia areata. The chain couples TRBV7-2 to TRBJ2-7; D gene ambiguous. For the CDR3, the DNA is TGTGCCAGCAGCTCCAGAGAGTCCTACGAGCAGTACTTC. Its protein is CASSSRESYEQYF.